Shown below are 18 T cell receptor beta chains from a single sample sequenced in a study of T cells in Graves' hyperthyroidism and ophthalmopathy. From RNA transcripts, TCR beta CDR3 regions were amplified. HTBI primers were the set used in a first-round RT-PCR of the TCR CDR3. A single record per CDR3 protein comes from TCRdb applying MiXCR to the multiplex PCR reads. The sample has roughly 380,000 distinct CDR3 sequences; more than 11% are singletons. Sequenced material: blood. The receptors shown here come from an older woman with Graves' hyperthyroidism.

This clonotype came up many times. The chain recombines TRBV28 with TRBJ2-1; TRBD1 matches at 12 bases. Germline assignment: CDR1 MDHEN and CDR2 SYDVKM. CDR3 length: 15 amino acids. With V trimmed by 6 bases and J by 9 bases, 9 bases remained unmatched. Here the CDR3 DNA reads TGTGCCAGCAGCCGACCGGGACAGGGGGCCGGTGAGCAGTTCTTC. It is translated as CASSRPGQGAGEQFF. Looking up the rest from reference TRBV28 and TRBJ2-1 gives the full variable domain: DVKVTQSSRYLVKRTGEKVFLECVQDMDHENMFWYRQDPGLGLRLIYFSYDVKMKEKGDIPEGYSVSREKKERFSLILESASTNQTSMYLCASSRPGQGAGEQFFGPGTRLTVL.

In this sample, this clonotype turned up many times. The chain carries TRBV18 and TRBJ2-2; D is ambiguous. The CDR3 sequence is 14 residues long. From germline, CDR1 is KGHSH and CDR2 LQKENI. Trimming removed 0 bases at V and 0 bases at J, with 2 bases between. The CDR3 sequence is CASSPPSNTGELFF. The CDR3 DNA sequence: TGTGCCAGCTCACCACCGTCGAACACCGGGGAGCTGTTTTTT.

This chain uses TRBV12-5 with TRBJ2-3; no firm D call. CDR3 size: 12 residues. Germline V CDR1 and CDR2: LGHNT, FRNRAP. V was trimmed by 5 bases and J by 1 base, leaving 4 bases between them. CDR3 coding DNA: TGTGCTAGTGGTGCCCGCACAGATACGCAGTATTTT. Its translation: CASGARTDTQYF. The full variable domain, with the rest looked up from reference TRBV12-5 and TRBJ2-3, is DARVTQTPRHKVTEMGQEVTMRCQPILGHNTVFWYRQTMMQGLELLAYFRNRAPLDDSGMPKDRFSAEMPDATLATLKIQPSEPRDSAVYFCASGARTDTQYFGPGTRLTVL.

The genes are TRBV18 and TRBJ2-1; TRBD1 matches at 11 bases. The germline V gene encodes CDR1 KGHSH and CDR2 LQKENI. V trimming: 3 bases; J trimming: 12 bases; junction bases outside the gene matches: 10. The CDR3 extends over 15 amino acids. The CDR3 protein is CASSPPGQGAKGQFF. The CDR3, as DNA: TGTGCCAGCTCACCCCCCGGACAGGGGGCTAAAGGGCAGTTCTTC.

With regard to this clonotype: Being one base from a much bigger clone, this may be a read error. This chain links TRBV5-4 with TRBJ2-3, with TRBD2 matching over 10 bases. After removal of 2 bases from V and 8 bases from J, the junction contained 5 bases not matched to a gene. The germline CDR1 and CDR2 sequences are SGHNT and YYREEE (reference sequence). The CDR3 runs 14 residues. CDR3 bases: TGTGCCAGCAGCTTTCTAGCGGGAGAAGGTACGCAGTATTTT. Its translation is CASSFLAGEGTQYF.

This clonotype showed up many times. CDR3 sequence reads: CASSSTRDRGAHTQYF. In nucleotides, the CDR3 is TGTGCCAGCAGCTCTACCCGGGACAGGGGAGCCCATACGCAGTATTTT. This chain uses TRBV7-9 with TRBJ2-3, with 10 bases matching TRBD1. The V and J ends lost 4 bases and 7 bases, in that order; junction bases with no gene match: 11. The CDR3 consists of 16 residues. The germline CDR1 and CDR2 sequences are SEHNR and FQNEAQ (reference sequence).

This clonotype was found many times. V gene TRBV11-3 combines with J gene TRBJ1-2; TRBD1 agrees at 8 bases. V was pared by 1 base and J by 4 bases, with 11 bases of the junction left unmatched. The germline CDR1 and CDR2 sequences are SGHNT and YENEEA. The CDR3 is 17 residues long. The CDR3 loop is CASSLGDRKVAGYGYTF. The CDR3 nucleotides are TGTGCCAGCAGCTTAGGGGACAGGAAGGTTGCAGGCTATGGCTACACCTTC.

The J gene is TRBJ2-1, the V gene TRBV27, with 11 bases fitting TRBD2. The CDR3 length is 16 residues. J was trimmed by 7 bases and V by 5 bases; bases with no gene match: 10. Per the germline V gene, CDR1 is MNHEY and CDR2 is SMNVEV (reference sequence). The CDR3 here is CASSPLPSSGRNEQFF. DNA of the CDR3: TGTGCCAGCAGTCCCCTCCCCTCTAGCGGGAGGAATGAGCAGTTCTTC.

This clonotype was found a few times. The chain uses TRBV5-4 and TRBJ2-4; D is possibly TRBD2 (6 bases). Germline V lookup: CDR1 SGHNT, CDR2 YYREEE (reference sequence). Trimming took 4 bases from V and 0 from J, leaving 11 bases between them. This CDR3 has 15 amino acids. The CDR3 nucleotides read TGTGCCAGCAGCCCGGGACTTATAGCCAAAAACATTCAGTACTTC. It specifies CASSPGLIAKNIQYF.

The CDR3 sequence is CASSQGRPGPANEKLFF. CDR3 nucleotides: TGTGCCAGCAGCCAAGGTCGTCCGGGCCCGGCTAATGAAAAACTGTTTTTT. The chain carries TRBV3-1 and TRBJ1-4; D is unresolved. Trimming removed 1 base at V and 3 bases at J, with 15 bases between. The CDR3 covers 17 residues. The germline V gene has CDR1 LGHDT and CDR2 YNNKEL (reference sequence).

This clonotype was observed at least ten times. DNA for the CDR3: TGTGCCAGCAGTGAATTGGGGACAGGGGGCACAGATACGCAGTATTTT. Translation: CASSELGTGGTDTQYF. The chain combines TRBV6-1 with TRBJ2-3; the match to TRBD1 covers 10 bases. Trimming removed 2 bases from V and 1 base from J; junction bases left unmatched: 3. Germline CDR1 is MNHNS and CDR2 is SASEGT. The CDR3 spans 16 residues.

This clonotype was observed a few times. The V and J genes are TRBV19 and TRBJ2-3, with no clear D. Germline V lookup: CDR1 LNHDA, CDR2 SQIVND (reference sequence). Trimming took off 1 base at V and 2 bases at J, with 4 bases between the two ends. This CDR3 is 13 amino acids long. The CDR3 spells CASSIVATDTQYF. CDR3 nucleotides: TGTGCCAGTAGTATAGTAGCCACAGATACGCAGTATTTT.

The chain has TRBV2 and TRBJ2-1, with 8 bases matching TRBD2. J lost 5 bases, V lost 6 bases, and 9 bases had no gene match. The CDR3 runs to 15 residues. Germline V gene data show CDR1 as SNHLY and CDR2 as FYNNEI. The chain's CDR3 is CASSHGGGTDNEQFF. The CDR3 DNA follows: TGTGCCAGCAGCCACGGGGGGGGGACTGACAATGAGCAGTTCTTC. Variable domain in full (rest from reference TRBV2 and TRBJ2-1): EPEVTQTPSHQVTQMGQEVILRCVPISNHLYFYWYRQILGQKVEFLVSFYNNEISEKSEIFDDQFSVERPDGSNFTLKIRSTKLEDSAMYFCASSHGGGTDNEQFFGPGTRLTVL.

This chain uses TRBV6-5 with TRBJ1-1, with D possibly matching TRBD1 (6 bases). The CDR3 runs to 16 residues. Trimming left V 0 bases short and J 4 bases short, with 15 bases between. Germline CDR1 is MNHEY and CDR2 is SVGAGI. Here the CDR3 reads CASSYSSGRGSTEAFF. As DNA, the CDR3 is TGTGCCAGCAGTTACTCATCCGGGAGGGGGTCCACTGAAGCTTTCTTT.

This chain uses TRBV6-1 with TRBJ1-2, with no clear D. V was cut by 0 bases and J by 8 bases, with 13 bases left in between. CDR1 is MNHNS, CDR2 SASEGT, per germline. The CDR3 contains 14 residues. The CDR3 region has the DNA TGTGCCAGCAGTGAAGCGGCCGGACCTATGGGCTACACCTTC. The encoded protein is CASSEAAGPMGYTF.

This clonotype has a count of ten or more. V and J are TRBV6-1 and TRBJ2-3, with D unclear. The length of the CDR3 is 15 residues. The V end was cut by 5 bases, the J end by 0 bases, with 12 bases between. In germline, CDR1 is MNHNS, CDR2 SASEGT. CDR3 sequence: CASSIQGQSTDTQYF. The CDR3 nucleotides are TGTGCCAGCAGTATACAAGGGCAAAGCACAGATACGCAGTATTTT.

Many counts were recorded for this clonotype. The chain links TRBV6-6 to TRBJ2-4; the D gene is possibly TRBD1 (5 bases). Trimming left V 2 bases short and J 1 base short, with 12 bases between. The CDR3 length is 16 residues. Germline V CDR1 and CDR2: MNHNY, SVGAGI (reference sequence). CDR3 sequence: CASSYQGIGAKNIQYF. Here the CDR3 DNA reads TGTGCCAGCAGTTACCAGGGAATCGGGGCCAAAAACATTCAGTACTTC.

This clonotype was observed at least ten times. The CDR3 sequence is CASSLSGGDYNEQFF. The CDR3, as DNA: TGTGCCAGCAGCTTGTCAGGGGGCGACTACAATGAGCAGTTCTTC. The chain couples TRBV11-2 to TRBJ2-1; TRBD1 agrees at 8 bases. This CDR3 has 15 residues. The junction had 4 bases not matched to a gene; V was cut back by 3 bases and J by 3 bases. Germline V gene lookup returns CDR1 SGHAT and CDR2 FQNNGV.